This T cell receptor beta chain was identified in a study of PD-1 blockade in classical Hodgkin lymphoma. Germline V CDR1 and CDR2: MDHEN, SYDVKM. The CDR3 runs 15 residues. Trimming left V 5 bases short and J 6 bases short, with 18 bases between. With no exception, relapse followed autologous stem cell transplantation in all patients, and brentuximab vedotin exposure varied. Method: immunoSEQ multiplex PCR; TCRdb's copy keeps in-frame clones and lacks some. The sample lists about 40,000 clones, about 90% occurring once. The rearrangement joins TRBV28 to TRBJ2-3; D perhaps matches TRBD1 (6 bases). This clonotype was obtained from a human donor with classical Hodgkin lymphoma. This material consisted of peripheral blood mononuclear cells (PBMCs), taken before the second cycle of nivolumab. CDR3 loop: CASSRDMGATDTQYF. The CDR3 DNA reads as TGTGCCAGCAGTCGGGATATGGGGGCTACGGATACGCAGTATTTT.